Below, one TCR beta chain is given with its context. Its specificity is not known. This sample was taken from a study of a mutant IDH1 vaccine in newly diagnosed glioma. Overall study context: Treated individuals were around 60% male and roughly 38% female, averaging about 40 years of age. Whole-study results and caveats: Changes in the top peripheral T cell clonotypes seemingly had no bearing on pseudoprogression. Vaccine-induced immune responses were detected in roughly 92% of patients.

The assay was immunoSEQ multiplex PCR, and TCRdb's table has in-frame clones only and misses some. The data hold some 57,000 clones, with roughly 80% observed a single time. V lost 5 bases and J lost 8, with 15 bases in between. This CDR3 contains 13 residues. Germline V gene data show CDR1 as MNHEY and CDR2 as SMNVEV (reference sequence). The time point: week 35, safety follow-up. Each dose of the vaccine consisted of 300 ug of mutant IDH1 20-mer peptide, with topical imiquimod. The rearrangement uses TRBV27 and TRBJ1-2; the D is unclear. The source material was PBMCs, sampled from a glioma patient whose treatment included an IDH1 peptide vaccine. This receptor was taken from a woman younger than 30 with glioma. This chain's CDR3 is CASSASSPPGYTF. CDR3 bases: TGTGCCAGCAGTGCCTCTAGTCCGCCGGGCTACACCTTC.